This T cell receptor beta chain appears in the sequencing data of a study of cytomegalovirus exposure and HLA in healthy donors. PCR amplification relied on 60 Vbeta primers (plus 13 Jbeta primers). Clones were read by immunoSEQ multiplex PCR, and TCRdb kept only the in-frame ones, dropping some. Here the sample spans some 100,000 clones, approximately 74% being singletons. The germline V gene encodes CDR1 MNHEY and CDR2 SMNVEV (reference sequence). Trimming took off 6 bases at V and 7 bases at J, with 19 bases between the two ends. The CDR3 is 14 amino acids. The TCR was taken from a woman aged 45-59 years in good health and CMV-seropositive. Sequencing was performed on PBMCs. V and J are TRBV27 and TRBJ2-7; D possibly corresponds to TRBD1 (6 bases). The CDR3 bases are TGTGCCAGCAGACAACAGGGAACCTCGGGAGAGCAGTACTTC. Translated: CASRQQGTSGEQYF.